This section outlines one T cell receptor beta chain sequence together with its context. This clone was counted only a few times. The antigen it recognizes is unknown. No much larger clone is present one base from it, and per-base qualities are unavailable. This sample was included in a study of beta chain features in type 1 diabetes (dated by TCRdb to 2016 to 2019). Describing the broader study: Mean age, gender distribution, total cell number and subset yield did not differ between patients and healthy donors. In the study, TCRB repertoires of sorted circulating CD4+ T cell subsets from recently diagnosed type 1 diabetes patients were compared with those of matched healthy donors. A total of some 100,000,000 sorted cells were examined across all samples, and a strong correlation was observed between cell number per subset and RNA yield. Regulatory and stem cell-like memory subsets were isolated from only 8 patients and 8 healthy donors, whereas naive and central memory subsets came from all 30 or so donors. What the work shows at the level of the full study, not this receptor alone: Sequencing cDNA rather than genomic DNA could over-represent highly expressing activated cells, although activation and CD3 levels did not differ between groups. Because small numbers of individuals were included in the HLA sub-analyses, any influence of HLA type on TCRB rearrangement was left unresolved. Fewer insertions and more nucleotide deletions at VDJ recombination sites were observed in patients with type 1 diabetes, implying thymic rearrangement abnormalities. A moderate but significant shortening of TCRB CDR3 length was observed in type 1 diabetes patients in all four CD4+ subsets. Naive, central memory and regulatory TCRB repertoires appeared to be more similar among patients than among healthy donors. PCR might favor shorter templates, but patient and control samples were amplified and corrected together, so any skew would affect both groups equally.

Each donor gave one peripheral blood draw, averaging approximately 120 mL, which was collected into heparinised tubes. Naive, central memory, regulatory and stem cell-like memory CD4+ T cells were sorted on a BD FACSAria II using a panel including CD45RO, CCR7, CD25, CD127, CD95 and CD27. Every sorted population had a purity above 95%. PBMCs were separated immediately by Lymphoprep density gradient centrifugation and were stained directly, without being cultured. So that batch effects would be minimized, each experiment stained and sorted samples in pairs, pairing one healthy donor with one patient. The entire amount of isolated RNA was reverse transcribed using the High Capacity cDNA Reverse Transcription Kit, so the sequenced TCRB transcripts were expressed ones. Deep immunoSEQ sequencing was applied to naive, central memory and regulatory T cell samples, giving an average of roughly 3.5 million total reads per sample. Sorted cells were lysed in RLT buffer and RNA was extracted with DNase-treated RNeasy Micro or Mini kits, depending on cell number. To prevent cross-contamination, every cell subset was processed on its own, while patient and healthy donor samples were processed together. The immunoSEQ multiplex PCR was used to amplify TCRB sequences from cDNA, yielding 87-bp fragments that span the CDR3 region. Sequencing of the amplicons was done on the Illumina HiSeq platform. The published analysis was carried out like this. Synthetic template baselines were used to correct PCR bias computationally, reads within Hamming distance 2 were collapsed, and singletons that could not be merged were discarded. Reads were aligned to IMGT to assign V, D and J genes, CDR3 length, and insertions or deletions at six rearrangement sites. Within each subset, clonotype counts were normalized to the number of sorted cells before true diversity and Gini coefficients were calculated with the tcR R package. Repertoire sharing was quantified using the overlap coefficient calculated on TCRB nucleotide sequences. Out-of-frame TCRB sequences from naive cells were analyzed as a proxy for the pre-selection repertoire. Not all clones reach the TCRdb copy of this immuneACCESS table, which keeps in-frame sequences only. Checked studies attribute under half of the gap to unresolved V genes and leave the rest unexplained. The V and J calls and clone size were taken over from that table, and D and trimming were inferred from the DNA. The sample yields about 660,000 clones; roughly an eighth were counted once. 0.035% to 0.045% of the sample comes from the top ten.

Per the germline V gene, MDHEN is the CDR1 and SYDVKM is the CDR2. V is cut back by 7 bases and J by 2 bases, with 4 bases in the junction unmatched. The CDR3, from cysteine to phenylalanine, totals 13 residues. Only the CDR3 portion is preserved as DNA: 39 bases, with reading frame beginning at the first base. Sample: naive CD4+ T cells from blood. Read against the paper, the sample's cell subset or site label means: true naive CD4+ T cells. This TCR was recovered from a man between 18 and 35 years old with type 1 diabetes. This receptor chain uses TRBV28 and TRBJ2-5; 7 bases in the middle match TRBD2. The CDR3 region: CASTVGGQETQYF. In nucleotides, the sequence is TGTGCCAGCACCGTGGGGGGGCAAGAGACCCAGTACTTC.